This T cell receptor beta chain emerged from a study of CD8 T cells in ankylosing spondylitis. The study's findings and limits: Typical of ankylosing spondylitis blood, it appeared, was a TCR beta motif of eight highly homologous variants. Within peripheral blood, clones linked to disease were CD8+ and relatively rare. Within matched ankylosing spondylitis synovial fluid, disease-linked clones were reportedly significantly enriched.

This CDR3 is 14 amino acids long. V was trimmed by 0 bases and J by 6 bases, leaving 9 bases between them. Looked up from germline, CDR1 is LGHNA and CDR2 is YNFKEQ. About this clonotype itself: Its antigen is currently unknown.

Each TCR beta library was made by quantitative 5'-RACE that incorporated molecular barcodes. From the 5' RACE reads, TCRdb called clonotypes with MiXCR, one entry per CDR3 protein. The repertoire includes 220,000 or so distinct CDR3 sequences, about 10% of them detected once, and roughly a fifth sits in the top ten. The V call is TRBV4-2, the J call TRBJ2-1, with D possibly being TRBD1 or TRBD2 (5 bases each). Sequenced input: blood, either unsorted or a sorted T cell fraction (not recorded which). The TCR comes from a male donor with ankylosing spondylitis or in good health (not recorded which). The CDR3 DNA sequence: TGTGCCAGCAGCCAAGATCGAGGGGTCAATGAGCAGTTCTTC. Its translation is CASSQDRGVNEQFF.